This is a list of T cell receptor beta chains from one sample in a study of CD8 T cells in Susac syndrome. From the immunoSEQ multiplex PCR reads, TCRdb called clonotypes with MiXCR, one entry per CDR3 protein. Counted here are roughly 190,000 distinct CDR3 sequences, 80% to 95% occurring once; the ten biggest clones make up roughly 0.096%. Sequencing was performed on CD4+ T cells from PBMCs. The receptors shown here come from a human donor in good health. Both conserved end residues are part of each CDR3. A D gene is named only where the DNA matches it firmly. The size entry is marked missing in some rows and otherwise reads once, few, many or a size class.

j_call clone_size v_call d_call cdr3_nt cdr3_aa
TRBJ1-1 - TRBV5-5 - TGTGCCAGCACCCGACTCCAAGGGAGCACTGAAGCTTTCTTT CASTRLQGSTEAFF
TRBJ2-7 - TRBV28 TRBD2 TGTGCCAGCAGTTTCCCCGGGGGGGGCCGAAGCTCCTACGAGCAGTACTTC CASSFPGGGRSSYEQYF
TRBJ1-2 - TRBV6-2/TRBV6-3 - TGTGCCAGCAGTTTTACGGAGATCTATGGCTACACCTTC CASSFTEIYGYTF
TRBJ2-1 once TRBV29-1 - TGCAGCGTTGAAGAGCGGAGCTCCTACAATGAGCAGTTCTTC CSVEERSSYNEQFF
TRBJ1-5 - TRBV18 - TGTGCCAGCTCACCATCCATTGGACGGAGCAATCAGCCCCAGCATTTT CASSPSIGRSNQPQHF
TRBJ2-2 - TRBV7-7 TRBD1 TGTGCTAGCACGAGAGGCCAGGGGGCTGGCGGGGAGCTGTTTTTT CASTRGQGAGGELFF
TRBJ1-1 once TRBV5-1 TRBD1 TGCGCCAGCAGCTTGGGGGCGACAGGGAATGAAGCTTTCTTT CASSLGATGNEAFF
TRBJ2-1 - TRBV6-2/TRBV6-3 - TGTGCCAGCAGTTTACCGGGACCTACAACGGAGCAGTTCTTC CASSLPGPTTEQFF
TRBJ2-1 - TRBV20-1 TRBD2 TGCAGTGCTAGACCCGGGGGGTACAATGAGCAGTTCTTC CSARPGGYNEQFF
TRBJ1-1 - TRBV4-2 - TGTGCCTGCAGGAACCCGAACACTGAAGCTTTCTTT CACRNPNTEAFF
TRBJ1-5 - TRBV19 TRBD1 TGTGCCAGTAGTATAGGGACAGGGGTCACCAATCAGCCCCAGCATTTT CASSIGTGVTNQPQHF
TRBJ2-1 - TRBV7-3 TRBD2 TGTGCCAGCAGCTTCGGTAGCGGGGGACTCGACAATGAGCAGTTCTTC CASSFGSGGLDNEQFF
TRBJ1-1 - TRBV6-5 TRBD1 TGTGCCAGCAGTCTATGGACAGGGATGAACACTGAAGCTTTCTTT CASSLWTGMNTEAFF
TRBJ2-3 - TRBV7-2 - TGTGCCAGCAGCCACCCTTGGAGGGGTGTGGATACGCAGTATTTT CASSHPWRGVDTQYF
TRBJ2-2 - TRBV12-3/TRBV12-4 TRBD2 TGTGCCAGCAGGGGACTAGCGGGGGTGACCGGGGAGCTGTTTTTT CASRGLAGVTGELFF
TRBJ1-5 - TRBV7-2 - TGTGCCAGCAGCTTAGCCGGTGGCGAGCAGCCCCAGCATTTT CASSLAGGEQPQHF
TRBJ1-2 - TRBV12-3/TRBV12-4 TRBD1 TGTGCCAGCAGCGTAGGGGGCGGGTCTGGCTACACCTTC CASSVGGGSGYTF
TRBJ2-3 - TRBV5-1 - TGCGCCAGCAGCTTCGGGCAATTGGCAGATACGCAGTATTTT CASSFGQLADTQYF
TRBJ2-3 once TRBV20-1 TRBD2 TGCAGTGCTCGGCAAAGCGGGGGGGGCAGAGATACGCAGTATTTT CSARQSGGGRDTQYF
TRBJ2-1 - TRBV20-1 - TGCAGTGCTCGTCGAGGTTTAAGAGACTACAATGAGCAGTTCTTC CSARRGLRDYNEQFF
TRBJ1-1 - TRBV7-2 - TGTGCCAGCAGCTTAGCCCGGGAGAGAGCTTTCTTT CASSLARERAFF
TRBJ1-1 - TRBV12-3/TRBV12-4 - TGTGCCAGCAGTCCCTCATGGACGACTGAAGCTTTCTTT CASSPSWTTEAFF
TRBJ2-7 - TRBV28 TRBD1 TGTGCCAGCAGTCCACCCTTAGGACAGGGGGCCTACGAGCAGTACTTC CASSPPLGQGAYEQYF
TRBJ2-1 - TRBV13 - TGTGCCAGCAGCTTTAGGGCAGTCTCCTACAATGAGCAGTTCTTC CASSFRAVSYNEQFF
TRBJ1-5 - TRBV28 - TGTGCCAGCTCCCGTAGGTCCGCTAGGATAAGAGGGTCCCAGCATTTT CASSRRSARIRGSQHF
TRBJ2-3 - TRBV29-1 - TGCACCTGTGGGGTTGGGAATACGCAGTATTTT CTCGVGNTQYF
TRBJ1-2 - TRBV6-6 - TGTGCCAGCAGTTACGGGGGGTCCTATGGCTACACCTTC CASSYGGSYGYTF
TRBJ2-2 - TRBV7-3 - TGTGCCAGCAGCGCGGGGGGGACAGGGATCACCGGGGAGCTGTTTTTT CASSAGGTGITGELFF
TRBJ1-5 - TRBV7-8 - TGTGCCAGCAGCCTAACGGGCTTCAGCAGCAATCAGCCCCAGCATTTT CASSLTGFSSNQPQHF
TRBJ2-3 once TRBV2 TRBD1 TGTGCCAGCAGCTGGGACAGGGGAAACACAGATACGCAGTATTTT CASSWDRGNTDTQYF
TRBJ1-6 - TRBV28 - TGTGCCAGCAGTAAGGACCCCGGGAATTCACCCCTCCACTTT CASSKDPGNSPLHF
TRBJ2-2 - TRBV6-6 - TGTGCCAGCAGTTACCCCAGCACCGGGGAGCTGTTTTTT CASSYPSTGELFF
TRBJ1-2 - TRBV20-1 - TGCAGTGCTAGAGGGACAGCCGCTTATGAGGGCTACACCTTC CSARGTAAYEGYTF
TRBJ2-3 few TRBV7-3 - TGTGCCAGCAGCTTAACGGCAGATACGCAGTATTTT CASSLTADTQYF
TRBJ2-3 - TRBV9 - TGTGCCAGCAGCGTACGATTCGGGGTCACAGATACGCAGTATTTT CASSVRFGVTDTQYF
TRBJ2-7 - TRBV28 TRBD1 TGTGCCAGCAGTAGTTATGACCGGGACAGGATACCCTACGAGCAGTACTTC CASSSYDRDRIPYEQYF
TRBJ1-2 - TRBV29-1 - TGCAGCGTTGAGGGGGTATCGATCTTAGGTGGCTACACCTTC CSVEGVSILGGYTF
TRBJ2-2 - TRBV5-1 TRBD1 TGCGCCAGCAGCTTCAGGGGGACAGCGAACACCGGGGAGCTGTTTTTT CASSFRGTANTGELFF
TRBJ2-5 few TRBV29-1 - TGCAGCGTTCAGACAGGAGTAGATGCCCAGTACTTC CSVQTGVDAQYF
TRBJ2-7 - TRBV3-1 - TGTGCCAGCAGCCAAGTGGTTGGCTACGAGCAGTACTTC CASSQVVGYEQYF
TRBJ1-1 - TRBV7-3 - TGTGCCAGCAGCTTAGAGGGAGAAAACACTGAAGCTTTCTTT CASSLEGENTEAFF
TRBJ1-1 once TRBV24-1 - TGTGCCACCAGTGTTTCCGGGGAGGCTGAAGCTTTCTTT CATSVSGEAEAFF
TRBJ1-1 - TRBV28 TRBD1 TGTGCCAGCAGACCTCCCGGGACAGCCACTGAAGCTTTCTTT CASRPPGTATEAFF
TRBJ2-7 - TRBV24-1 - TGTGCCACCAGTCGCGCCGGGTTCTACGAGCAGTACTTC CATSRAGFYEQYF
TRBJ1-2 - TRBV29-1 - TGCAGCGTTGTTTCCGGACTCAATGCACTCGGCTACACCTTC CSVVSGLNALGYTF
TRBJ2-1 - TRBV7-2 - TGTGCCAGCAGCTTATCGGGGGGCTTTTCCTACAATGAGCAGTTCTTC CASSLSGGFSYNEQFF
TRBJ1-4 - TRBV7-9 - TGTGCCAGCAGCTTCGGACAGTCAACTAATGAAAAACTGTTTTTT CASSFGQSTNEKLFF